This TCR beta chain emerged from a study of T cell responses to AZD1222 COVID-19 vaccine (dated by TCRdb to about 2021). About the full investigation: AZD1222 recipients given second doses at about 4 weeks or at about 12 weeks were pooled, since spike-specific TCR depth and breadth were not found to differ between the two schedules. A total of just over 230 trial participants underwent TCR sequencing, of whom under 220 had received two doses of AZD1222 and around 25 had received two doses of the MenACWY control vaccine. Trial participants were enrolled by age into 18-55, 56-69 and 70-plus year subgroups, with about 150, 28 and 57 TCR-sequenced participants respectively.

The CDR3 regions of human TCRbeta chains were subjected to immunosequencing. The paper's processing steps were these. TCRs in the repertoires were matched against a reference library of SARS-CoV-2-specific TCRs that had been generated with the MIRA antigen-specificity platform. Breadth was defined as the fraction of unique TCRs that were SARS-CoV-2-associated. Depth was defined as the fraction of total T cells that were SARS-CoV-2-associated. Using the MIRA data, each spike-specific TCR was assigned both to the spike region to which the TCR was reactive and to a CD4 or CD8 class. Log10-transformed breadth and depth values were compared by one-way ANOVA with Sidak's multiple comparisons tests. This is the immuneACCESS table as TCRdb keeps it, with only in-frame sequences that have V and J called. A part of the clones is gone; compared with another copy, unresolved V genes explain less than half, and the rest is unexplained. V, J and clone size derive from that table, while D and trimming were established from the DNA sequence. This sample has approximately 170,000 clones in its table, and 80% to 90% of those were observed once. Approximately 6.9% of the sample is taken by the ten largest.

The time point label of this sample denotes: baseline before first vaccination. The vaccinee samples were drawn from two UK trials, COV001 and COV002, one of which was a single-blind randomized controlled phase 2/3 trial testing AZD1222 (ChAdOx1 nCoV-19) in healthy adults. For TCRbeta chain sequencing, PBMC samples were collected from trial participants at day 0 and at day 28 after the second dose. This clone was picked up a small number of times. The antigen this receptor binds is unknown. The record has no base qualities; no much larger clone is one base away. The full study reports these points: Participants were mostly white British and included more females than males, and it was suggested by the authors that clonal diversity may have been underestimated. In the small 56-69-year group, the increase in depth fell short of significance, most likely because of low power. Conclusions about previously exposed vaccinees are limited because only a handful of AZD1222 recipients were SARS-CoV-2 seropositive at baseline. After two AZD1222 doses, both the breadth and the depth of spike-specific TCRs were significantly higher than at day 0 and than in MenACWY recipients. Vaccine-associated CD4 TCRs spanned the whole spike protein, with dominant responses in regions 160-218 and 743-854. Nearly half of unique spike-specific TCRs reportedly recognized epitopes outside regions mutated in the B.1.351 and B.1.1.7 variants. No day 14 peak-response samples were available, so repertoires were characterized only after the peak T cell response.

The germline V end is reduced by 4 bases and the J end by 0 bases; junction bases left unmatched: 16. CDR3 length: 20 amino acids, cysteine to phenylalanine. Only the CDR3 portion is preserved as DNA: 60 bases, with reading frame beginning at the first base. The germline V gene gives CDR1 as SGHDN and CDR2 as FVKESK. This specimen consisted of peripheral blood, obtained on day 0 of AZD1222 vaccination. The V gene is TRBV14 and the J gene is TRBJ2-7, and 12 bases in between align with TRBD1. The TCR was taken from an adult in good health. CDR3 loop: CASSPSPGTGGETSSYEQYF. The nucleotides are TGTGCCAGCAGCCCTTCACCCGGGACAGGGGGCGAAACGAGCTCCTACGAGCAGTACTTC.